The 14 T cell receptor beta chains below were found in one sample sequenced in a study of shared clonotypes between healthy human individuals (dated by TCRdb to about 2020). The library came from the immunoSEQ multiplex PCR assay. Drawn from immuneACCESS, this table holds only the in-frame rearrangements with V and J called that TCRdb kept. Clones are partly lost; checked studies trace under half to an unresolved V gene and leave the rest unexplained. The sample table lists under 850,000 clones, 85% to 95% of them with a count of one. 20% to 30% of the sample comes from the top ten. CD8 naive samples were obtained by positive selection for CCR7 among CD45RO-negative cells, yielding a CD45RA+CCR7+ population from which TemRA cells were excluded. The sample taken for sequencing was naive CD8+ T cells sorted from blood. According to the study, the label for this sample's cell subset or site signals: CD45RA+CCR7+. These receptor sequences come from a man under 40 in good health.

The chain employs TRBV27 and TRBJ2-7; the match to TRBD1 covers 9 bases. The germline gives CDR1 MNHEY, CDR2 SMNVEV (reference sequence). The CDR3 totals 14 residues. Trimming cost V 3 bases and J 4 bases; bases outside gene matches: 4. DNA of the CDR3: TGTGCCAGCAGTTTTAGGGGACAGGGATACGAGCAGTACTTC. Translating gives CASSFRGQGYEQYF.

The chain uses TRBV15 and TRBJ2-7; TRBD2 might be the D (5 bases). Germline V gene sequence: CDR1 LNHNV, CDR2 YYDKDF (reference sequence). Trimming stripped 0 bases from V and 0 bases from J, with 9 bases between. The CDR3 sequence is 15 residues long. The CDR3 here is CATSRERAVSYEQYF. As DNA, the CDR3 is TGTGCCACCAGCAGAGAAAGAGCGGTCTCCTACGAGCAGTACTTC.

DNA of the CDR3: TGTGCCAGCAACCTCAGGGTCCTGGATACGCAGTATTTT. Protein: CASNLRVLDTQYF. The chain links TRBV7-9 to TRBJ2-3; TRBD1 might be the D (5 bases). Germline loops: CDR1 SEHNR, CDR2 FQNEAQ (reference sequence). The CDR3 is made up of 13 amino acids. V shed 7 bases and J shed 6 bases, with 14 bases lying between them. Variable domain in full (rest from reference TRBV7-9 and TRBJ2-3): DTGVSQNPRHKITKRGQNVTFRCDPISEHNRLYWYRQTLGQGPEFLTYFQNEAQLEKSRLLSDRFSAERPKGSFSTLEIQRTEQGDSAMYLCASNLRVLDTQYFGPGTRLTVL.

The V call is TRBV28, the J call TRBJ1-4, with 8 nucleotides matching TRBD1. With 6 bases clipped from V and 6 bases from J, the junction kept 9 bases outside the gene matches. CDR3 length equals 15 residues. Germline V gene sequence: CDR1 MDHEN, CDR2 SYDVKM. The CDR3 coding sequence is TGTGCCAGCAGCCAAGGCCGGGACAGGCATGAAAAACTGTTTTTT. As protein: CASSQGRDRHEKLFF.

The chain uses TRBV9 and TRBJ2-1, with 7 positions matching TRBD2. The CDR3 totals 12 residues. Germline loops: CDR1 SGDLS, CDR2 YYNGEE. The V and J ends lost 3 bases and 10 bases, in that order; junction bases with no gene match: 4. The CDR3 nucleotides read TGTGCCAGCAGCGCAAGCGGGACCGAGCAGTTCTTC. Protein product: CASSASGTEQFF.

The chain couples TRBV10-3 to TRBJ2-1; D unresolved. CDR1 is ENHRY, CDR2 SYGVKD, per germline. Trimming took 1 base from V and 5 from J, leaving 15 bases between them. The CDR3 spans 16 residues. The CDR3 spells CAISEFLMGTDNEQFF. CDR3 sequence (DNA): TGTGCCATCAGTGAGTTTCTAATGGGAACTGACAATGAGCAGTTCTTC.

Here the CDR3 DNA reads TGCAGCGTCGATGATGAGCAGTTCTTC. This codes for CSVDDEQFF. The gene calls are TRBV29-1 and TRBJ2-1, with no clear D. V lost 6 bases and J 8 bases, leaving 5 bases between the germline ends. The CDR3 has 9 residues. Germline V CDR1 and CDR2: SQVTM, ANQGSEA.

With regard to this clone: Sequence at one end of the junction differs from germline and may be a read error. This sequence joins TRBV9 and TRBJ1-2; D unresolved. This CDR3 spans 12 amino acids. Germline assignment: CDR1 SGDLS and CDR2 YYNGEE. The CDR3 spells CASGVHMRGYTF. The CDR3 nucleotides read TGTGCCAGCGGCGTTCACATGCGGGGCTACACCTTC. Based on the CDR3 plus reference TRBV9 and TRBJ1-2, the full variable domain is DSGVTQTPKHLITATGQRVTLRCSPRSGDLSVYWYQQSLDQGLQFLIQYYNGEERAKGNILERFSAQQFPDLHSELNLSSLELGDSALYFCASGVHMRGYTFGSGTRLTVV.

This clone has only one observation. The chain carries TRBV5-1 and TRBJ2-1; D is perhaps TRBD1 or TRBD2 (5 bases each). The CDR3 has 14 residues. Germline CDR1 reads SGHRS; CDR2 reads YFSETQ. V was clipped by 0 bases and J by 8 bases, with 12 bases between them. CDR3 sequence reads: CASSLASRDDEQFF. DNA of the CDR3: TGCGCCAGCAGCTTGGCCTCCAGGGACGATGAGCAGTTCTTC.

For the CDR3, the DNA is TGTGCCAGCAGTCCTAAGGTCGCGGGGACTGGCTACACCTTC. This encodes CASSPKVAGTGYTF. The V call is TRBV5-4, the J call TRBJ1-2; TRBD1 is a possible D gene (5 bases). The germline V gene has CDR1 SGHNT and CDR2 YYREEE (reference sequence). V gave up 5 bases and J gave up 7 bases, with 18 bases separating them. This CDR3 comprises 14 residues.

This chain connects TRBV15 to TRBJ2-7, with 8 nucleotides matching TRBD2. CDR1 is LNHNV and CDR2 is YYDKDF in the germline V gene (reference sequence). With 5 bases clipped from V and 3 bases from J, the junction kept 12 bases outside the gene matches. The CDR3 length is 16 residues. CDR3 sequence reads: CATSPLGGRPLYEQYF. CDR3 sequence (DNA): TGTGCCACCAGCCCTTTAGGCGGGAGGCCACTCTACGAGCAGTACTTC.

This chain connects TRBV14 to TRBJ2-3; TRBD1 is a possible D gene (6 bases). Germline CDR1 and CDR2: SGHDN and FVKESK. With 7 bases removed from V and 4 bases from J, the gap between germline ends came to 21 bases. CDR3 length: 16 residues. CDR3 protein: CASTSFRDTDPDTQYF. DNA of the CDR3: TGTGCCAGCACCAGTTTCCGGGACACCGATCCAGATACGCAGTATTTT.

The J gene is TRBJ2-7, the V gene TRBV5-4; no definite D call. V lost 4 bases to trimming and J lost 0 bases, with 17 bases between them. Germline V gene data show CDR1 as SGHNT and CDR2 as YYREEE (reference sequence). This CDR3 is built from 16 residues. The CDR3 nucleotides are TGTGCCAGCAGCCCTGCGACCCCGGTACTCTCCTACGAGCAGTACTTC. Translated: CASSPATPVLSYEQYF.

The CDR3 is CASTRTGTGGDEQFF. Here the CDR3 DNA reads TGTGCCAGCACACGTACCGGGACAGGGGGCGATGAGCAGTTCTTC. The chain couples TRBV28 to TRBJ2-1; 12 bases match TRBD1. With V trimmed by 7 bases and J by 8 bases, 9 bases remained unmatched. In germline, CDR1 is MDHEN, CDR2 SYDVKM. The CDR3 contains 15 residues.